The entry that follows covers one T cell receptor (beta chain) sequence. Antigen: not known. The CDR3 length is 12 residues. Germline V gene data show CDR1 as DFQATT and CDR2 as SNEGSKA (reference sequence). The sample is drawn from a study of blood T cells in healthy people across ages. Findings and caveats of the study: The unsorted PBMCs prevented any conclusive comparison of naive versus antigen-experienced cells. TCR beta diversity, measured per million T cells, fell in a roughly linear way with age.

The second PCR ran about 7 to 12 cycles with a sample-barcoded 5' primer and J-beta primers. TCRdb called the 5' RACE reads again in MiXCR, with one record for every CDR3 protein. The sample includes roughly 1,500,000 distinct CDR3 sequences, 40% to 50% of them seen just once. This rearrangement joins TRBV20-1 to TRBJ2-7; D not certain. The last part of the DNA fits TRBJ2-5 better; the J call may be wrong. The sequenced sample consisted of blood. The receptor comes from a woman aged 18-35 years in good health. The DNA of the CDR3 is TGCAGTGCTGGCTTGAGAGGCAAGACCCAGTACTTC. It encodes CSAGLRGKTQYF.